This T cell receptor (beta chain) was profiled in a study of technical replicates of blood from several donors. CDR1 and CDR2 (germline): SGDLS, YYNGEE. The CDR3 contains 13 residues. V was cut by 2 bases and J by 7 bases, with 12 bases left in between. Repertoires were generated with immunoSEQ multiplex PCR, while TCRdb's copy carries only in-frame clones and drops some. The data hold tens of thousands of clones, with around 95% observed a single time. This TCR came from a human donor in good health. The source material was T cells isolated from PBMCs. V gene TRBV9 combines with J gene TRBJ1-2; tentative D call: TRBD1 (5 bases). In DNA form, the CDR3 reads TGTGCCAGCAGCGTCGACGGGGGTCTTGGCTACACCTTC. It translates to CASSVDGGLGYTF.